The sequence of this T cell receptor beta chain was determined in a study of blood T cell repertoires in COVID-19. Measured with immunoSEQ multiplex PCR; TCRdb has only the in-frame clones, and not every one. The table includes 150,000 or so clones, about 87% detected once. The CDR3 contains 15 residues. CDR1 and CDR2 from the germline V gene are SGDLS and YYNGEE. The chain has TRBV9 and TRBJ1-3; TRBD1 is a possible D gene (5 bases). Sequences were obtained from peripheral blood. The receptor's source is a woman aged 70-85 years with COVID-19, enrolled during active disease. The CDR3 DNA is TGTGCAGAAACCCGGGGGGAGACCGATGGAAACACCATATATTTT. Translating it yields CAETRGETDGNTIYF.